This T cell receptor beta chain was recorded in a study of blood T cell repertoires in COVID-19 (dated by TCRdb to about 2020). Regarding the complete study: The collaborator samples originated in the United States, Italy and Spain and spanned the acute and convalescent phases of COVID-19. The prospective study material was composed of cDNA or gDNA derived from T cells, B-cell-depleted T cells, or PBMCs. The dataset comprised deeply sampled blood TCRbeta repertoires from subjects exposed to, actively infected with, or recovered from COVID-19. A freely available public database, intended as a resource for researchers studying the immune response to SARS-CoV-2, is where the repertoires were released. The samples were drawn from the first 160 participants of the ongoing ImmuneRACE study and from 1,254 subjects provided by 6 global collaborators. The sample metadata nearly always contained a de-identified subject ID, COVID-19 status, age in years and sex. Where HLA class I and class II types were available, the types were taken from metadata supplied by the sample provider, not from assay-based typing.

Comment on this clone: It has no known antigen specificity. Base qualities are missing; no much larger clone stands one base away.

The paper's findings and limits, for the study overall: How much clinical and demographic metadata was included differed by source and by participant, and the metadata was provided uncurated.

Participants in the prospective study were aged roughly 18 to 100 years, lived in 24 United States geographic areas, and enrolled through a virtual design. Cohort assignment in the prospective study relied on participant-reported clinical history from a screening survey and a study questionnaire. Recovered participants in ImmuneRACE Cohort 3 were defined by two consecutive negative NP/OP PCR tests, clearance by a healthcare professional, or resolution of symptoms. In the prospective study, mobile phlebotomists collected whole blood, serum and a nasopharyngeal or oropharyngeal swab from each participant. Participants in the prospective study had the option to provide additional blood draws and questionnaires over a roughly two-month period. Prospective study blood samples were shipped either frozen or at room temperature before DNA extraction. TCRbeta CDR3 regions were amplified from genomic DNA by means of the immunoSEQ Assay, a bias-controlled multiplex PCR. The authors processed their data as follows. Within the assay, amplification of reference gene primers was used to estimate how many nucleated cells each sample contained. To quantify the absolute abundance of each unique TCRbeta CDR3 rearrangement, sequence reads were collapsed and filtered. Productive Simpson clonality was computed per sample as the square root of Simpson's diversity index over productive rearrangements. This immuneACCESS table, as held by TCRdb, lists in-frame sequences with V and J called but not all clones. Of the missing ones, under half trace to an unresolved V gene in checked studies; the others have no known cause. V and J calls plus clone size are reproduced from that table; the DNA served to infer D and trimming. A total of around 450,000 clones appear in this sample, 90% of them only once. The ten biggest clones cover about 0.6% of the sample.

The receptor was derived from a man between 18 and 35 years old who had recovered from COVID-19. Sequenced material: PBMCs or T cells enriched from blood (not recorded which).

Here the CDR3 is given as CASSDLQGIGNTEAFF. The sequenced DNA is TGTGCCAGCAGTGACCTACAGGGTATTGGGAACACTGAAGCTTTCTTT. The chain couples TRBV6-1 to TRBJ1-1; a tentative D match to TRBD1 spans 6 bases. According to the germline V gene, CDR1 reads MNHNS and CDR2 reads SASEGT. Spanning cysteine to phenylalanine, the CDR3 consists of 16 amino acids. CDR3 DNA is the only sequence kept; it has 48 bases, read in frame from the first base. The germline ends are 15 bases apart after V is trimmed by 3 bases and J by 1 base.